This T cell receptor (beta chain) originates from a study of naive and memory T cell subsets. Amplification of ligated cDNA took four PCR rounds with SP2 and nested alpha and beta constant primers. TCRdb passed the 5' RACE reads through MiXCR, listing each CDR3 protein once. Found here are 57,000 or so distinct CDR3 sequences, over 7% of them singletons; the top ten hold 9% to 10%. CDR1 is SGHNT and CDR2 is YENEEA in the germline V gene. The ends lost 4 bases at V and 7 bases at J; junction bases unmatched: 6. The CDR3 contains 13 residues. A UMI-containing oligonucleotide was joined by 3' ligation to the TCR cDNA template.

V gene TRBV11-3 combines with J gene TRBJ1-1; 7 nucleotides line up with TRBD1. The receptor's source is a male donor in good health. CDR3 sequence: CASSSRRDSEAFF. In nucleotides, the CDR3 is TGTGCCAGCAGCTCAAGACGGGACAGTGAAGCTTTCTTT.